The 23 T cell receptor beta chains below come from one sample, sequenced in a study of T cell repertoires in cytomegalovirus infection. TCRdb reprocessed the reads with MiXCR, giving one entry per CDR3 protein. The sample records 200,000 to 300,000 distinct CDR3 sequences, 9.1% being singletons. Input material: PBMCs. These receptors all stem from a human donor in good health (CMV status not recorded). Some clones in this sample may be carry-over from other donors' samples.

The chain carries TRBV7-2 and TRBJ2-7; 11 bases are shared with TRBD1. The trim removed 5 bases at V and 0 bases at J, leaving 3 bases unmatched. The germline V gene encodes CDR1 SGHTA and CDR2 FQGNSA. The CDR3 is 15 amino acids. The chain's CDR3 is CASSQGQGGSYEQYF. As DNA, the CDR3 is TGTGCCAGCAGCCAGGGACAGGGGGGCTCCTACGAGCAGTACTTC.

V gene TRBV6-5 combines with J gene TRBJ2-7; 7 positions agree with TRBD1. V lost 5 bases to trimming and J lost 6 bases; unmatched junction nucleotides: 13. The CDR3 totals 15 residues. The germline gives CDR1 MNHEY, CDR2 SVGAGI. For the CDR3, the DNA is TGTGCCAGCAGTAAAGCTTCGACAGGGAATAGCGAGCAGTACTTC. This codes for CASSKASTGNSEQYF.

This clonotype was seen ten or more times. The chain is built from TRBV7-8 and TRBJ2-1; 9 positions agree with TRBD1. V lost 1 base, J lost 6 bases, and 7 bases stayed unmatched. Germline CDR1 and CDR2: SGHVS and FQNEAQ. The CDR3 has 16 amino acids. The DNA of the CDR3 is TGTGCCAGCAGCTTAGTAGGGACAGGGAGGGTCAATGAGCAGTTCTTC. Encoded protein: CASSLVGTGRVNEQFF. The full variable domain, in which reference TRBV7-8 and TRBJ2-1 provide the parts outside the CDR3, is GAGVSQSPRYKVAKRGQDVALRCDPISGHVSLFWYQQALGQGPEFLTYFQNEAQLDKSGLPSDRFFAERPEGSVSTLKIQRTQQEDSAVYLCASSLVGTGRVNEQFFGPGTRLTVL.

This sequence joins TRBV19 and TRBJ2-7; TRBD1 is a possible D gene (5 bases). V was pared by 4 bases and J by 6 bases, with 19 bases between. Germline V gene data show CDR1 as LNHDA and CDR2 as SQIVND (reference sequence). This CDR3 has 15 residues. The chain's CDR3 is CASSNSRQSRSEQYF. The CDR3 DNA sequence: TGTGCCAGTAGTAACTCCCGACAGTCCCGTAGCGAGCAGTACTTC.

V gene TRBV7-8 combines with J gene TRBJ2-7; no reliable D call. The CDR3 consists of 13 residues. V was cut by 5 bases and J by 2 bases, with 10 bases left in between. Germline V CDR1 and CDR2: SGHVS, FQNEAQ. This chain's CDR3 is CASSINTAYEQYF. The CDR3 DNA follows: TGTGCCAGCAGCATCAACACCGCCTACGAGCAGTACTTC. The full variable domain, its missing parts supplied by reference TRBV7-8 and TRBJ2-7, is GAGVSQSPRYKVAKRGQDVALRCDPISGHVSLFWYQQALGQGPEFLTYFQNEAQLDKSGLPSDRFFAERPEGSVSTLKIQRTQQEDSAVYLCASSINTAYEQYFGPGTRLTVT.

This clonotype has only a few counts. In DNA form, the CDR3 reads TGTGCCAGCAGCTTGGGACAGCAGCCCTCTGGAAACACCATATATTTT. The encoded protein is CASSLGQQPSGNTIYF. The chain joins TRBV5-6 to TRBJ1-3, with D possibly TRBD1 on 5 matching bases. This CDR3 has 16 amino acids. The germline V gene has CDR1 SGHDT and CDR2 YYEEEE. The ends were cut back, 0 bases at V and 0 bases at J, with 10 bases in the middle.

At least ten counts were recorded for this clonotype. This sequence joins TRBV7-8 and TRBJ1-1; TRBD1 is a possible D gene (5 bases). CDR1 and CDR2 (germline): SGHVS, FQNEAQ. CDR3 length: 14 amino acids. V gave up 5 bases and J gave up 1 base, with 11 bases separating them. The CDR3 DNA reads TGTGCCAGCAGCATGGGACGGGCGAACACTGAAGCTTTCTTT. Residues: CASSMGRANTEAFF.

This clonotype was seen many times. As DNA, the CDR3 is TGTGCCAGCAGCTTAGCGGTCACCGGGCGGACTGAAGCTTTCTTT. Its translation: CASSLAVTGRTEAFF. The rearrangement uses TRBV7-2 and TRBJ1-1; no reliable D call. Trimming shortened V by 0 bases and J by 5 bases, and 13 bases separated the two germline ends. The CDR3 length is 15 residues. Germline CDR1 SGHTA, CDR2 FQGNSA.

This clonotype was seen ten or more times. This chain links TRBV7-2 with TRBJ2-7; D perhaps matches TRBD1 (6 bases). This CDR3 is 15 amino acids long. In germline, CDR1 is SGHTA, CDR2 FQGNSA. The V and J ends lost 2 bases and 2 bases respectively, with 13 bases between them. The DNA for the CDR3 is TGTGCCAGCAGCTTACCTGGACAGCCCCCCTACGAGCAGTACTTC. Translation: CASSLPGQPPYEQYF.

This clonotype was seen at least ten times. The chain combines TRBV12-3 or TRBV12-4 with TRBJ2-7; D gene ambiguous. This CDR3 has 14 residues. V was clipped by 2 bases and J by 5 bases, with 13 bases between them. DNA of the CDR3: TGTGCCAGCAGTTTAACCGGGTTCGGAAACGAGCAGTACTTC. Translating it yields CASSLTGFGNEQYF.

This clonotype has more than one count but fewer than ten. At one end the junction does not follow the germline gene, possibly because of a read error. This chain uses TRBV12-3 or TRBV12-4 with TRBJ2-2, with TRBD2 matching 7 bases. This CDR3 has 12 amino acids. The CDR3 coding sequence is TGTGCCAGCAGCCCCGACCCGGGGGGGCTGTTTTTT. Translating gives CASSPDPGGLFF.

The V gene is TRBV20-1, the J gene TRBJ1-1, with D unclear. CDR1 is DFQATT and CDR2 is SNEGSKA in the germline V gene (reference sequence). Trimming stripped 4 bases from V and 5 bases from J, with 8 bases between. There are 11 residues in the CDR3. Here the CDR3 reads CSAIAVTEAFF. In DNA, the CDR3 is TGCAGTGCTATCGCGGTAACTGAAGCTTTCTTT.

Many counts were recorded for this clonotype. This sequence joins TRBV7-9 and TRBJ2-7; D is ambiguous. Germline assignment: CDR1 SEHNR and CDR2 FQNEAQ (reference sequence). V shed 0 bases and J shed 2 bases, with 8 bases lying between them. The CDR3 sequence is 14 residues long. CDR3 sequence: CASSLAATAYEQYF. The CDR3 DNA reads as TGTGCCAGCAGCTTAGCTGCGACCGCCTACGAGCAGTACTTC.

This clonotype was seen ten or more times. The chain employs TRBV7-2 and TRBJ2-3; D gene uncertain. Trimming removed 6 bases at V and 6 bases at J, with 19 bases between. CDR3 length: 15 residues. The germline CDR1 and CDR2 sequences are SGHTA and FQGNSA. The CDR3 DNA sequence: TGTGCCAGCAGTCAAGGCCCCCCTCCCTGGGATACGCAGTATTTT. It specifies CASSQGPPPWDTQYF.

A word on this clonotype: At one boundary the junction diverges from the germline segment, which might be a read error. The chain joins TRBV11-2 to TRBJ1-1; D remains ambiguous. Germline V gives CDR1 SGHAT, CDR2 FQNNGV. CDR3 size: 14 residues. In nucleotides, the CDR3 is TGTGCCAGCAGCTTGAGGGATCTGAAGACTGAAGCTTTCTTT. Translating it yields CASSLRDLKTEAFF.

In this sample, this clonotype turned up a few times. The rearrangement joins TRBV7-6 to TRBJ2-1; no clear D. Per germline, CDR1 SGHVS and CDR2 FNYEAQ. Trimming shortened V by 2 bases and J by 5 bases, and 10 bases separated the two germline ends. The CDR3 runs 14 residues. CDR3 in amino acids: CASSLYPTNNEQFF. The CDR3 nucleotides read TGTGCCAGCAGCTTATACCCAACCAACAATGAGCAGTTCTTC.

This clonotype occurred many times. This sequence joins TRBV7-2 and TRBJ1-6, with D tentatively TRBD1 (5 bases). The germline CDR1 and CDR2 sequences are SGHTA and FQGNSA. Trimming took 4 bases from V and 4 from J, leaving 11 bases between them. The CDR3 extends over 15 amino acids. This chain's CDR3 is CASSWQGVYNSPLHF. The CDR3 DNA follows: TGTGCCAGCAGCTGGCAGGGTGTGTATAATTCACCCCTCCACTTT.

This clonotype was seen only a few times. The CDR3 reads CASSQWVASYNSPLHF. The DNA of the CDR3 is TGCGCCAGCAGTCAATGGGTAGCTTCCTATAATTCACCCCTCCACTTT. The chain uses TRBV23-1 and TRBJ1-6; the D is unclear. TRBV23-1 counts as an open reading frame of uncertain function. Between the trimmed V and J ends, which lost 1 base and 1 base, there was a span of 8 bases. This CDR3 is 16 amino acids long.

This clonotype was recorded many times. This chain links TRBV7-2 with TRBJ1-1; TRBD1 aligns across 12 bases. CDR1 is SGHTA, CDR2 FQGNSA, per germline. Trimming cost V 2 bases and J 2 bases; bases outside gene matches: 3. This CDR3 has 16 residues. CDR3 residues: CASSLPGQGANTEAFF. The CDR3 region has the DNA TGTGCCAGCAGCTTACCGGGACAGGGGGCAAACACTGAAGCTTTCTTT.

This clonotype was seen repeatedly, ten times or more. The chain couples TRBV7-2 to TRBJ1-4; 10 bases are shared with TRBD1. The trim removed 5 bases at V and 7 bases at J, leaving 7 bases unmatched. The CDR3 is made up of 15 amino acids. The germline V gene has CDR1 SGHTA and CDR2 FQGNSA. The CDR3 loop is CASSQRTGGSEKLFF. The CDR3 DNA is TGTGCCAGCAGCCAACGGACAGGGGGAAGTGAAAAACTGTTTTTT.

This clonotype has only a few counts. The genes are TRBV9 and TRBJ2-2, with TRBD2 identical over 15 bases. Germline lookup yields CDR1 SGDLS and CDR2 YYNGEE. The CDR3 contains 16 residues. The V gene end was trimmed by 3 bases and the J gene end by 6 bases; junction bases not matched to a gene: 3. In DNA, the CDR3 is TGTGCCAGCAGCGCAGGACTAGCGGGAGGGGCCGGGGAGCTGTTTTTT. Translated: CASSAGLAGGAGELFF.

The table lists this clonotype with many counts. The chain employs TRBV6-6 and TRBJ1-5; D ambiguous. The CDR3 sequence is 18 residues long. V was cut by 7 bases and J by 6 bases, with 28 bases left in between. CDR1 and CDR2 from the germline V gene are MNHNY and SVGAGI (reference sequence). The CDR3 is CASTNPGVRHEDSQPQHF. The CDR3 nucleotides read TGTGCCAGCACCAACCCTGGCGTTCGACATGAGGATAGTCAGCCCCAGCATTTT.

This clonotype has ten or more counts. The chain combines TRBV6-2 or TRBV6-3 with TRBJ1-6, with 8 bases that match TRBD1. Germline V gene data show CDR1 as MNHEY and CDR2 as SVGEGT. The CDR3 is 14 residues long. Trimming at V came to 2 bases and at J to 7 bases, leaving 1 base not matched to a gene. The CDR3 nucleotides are TGTGCCAGCAGTTACCGGACAGGGAATTCACCCCTCCACTTT. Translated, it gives CASSYRTGNSPLHF.